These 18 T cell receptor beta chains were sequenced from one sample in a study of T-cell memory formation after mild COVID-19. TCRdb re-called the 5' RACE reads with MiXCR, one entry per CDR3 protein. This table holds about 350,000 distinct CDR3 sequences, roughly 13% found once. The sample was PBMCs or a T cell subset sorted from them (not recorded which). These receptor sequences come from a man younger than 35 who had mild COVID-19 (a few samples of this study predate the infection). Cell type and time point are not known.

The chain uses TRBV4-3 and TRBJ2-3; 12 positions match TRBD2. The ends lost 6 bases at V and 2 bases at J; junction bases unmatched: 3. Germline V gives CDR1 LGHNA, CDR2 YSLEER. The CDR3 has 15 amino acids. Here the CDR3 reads CASRRLAGVTDTQYF. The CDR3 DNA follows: TGCGCCAGCAGAAGACTAGCGGGGGTCACAGATACGCAGTATTTT.

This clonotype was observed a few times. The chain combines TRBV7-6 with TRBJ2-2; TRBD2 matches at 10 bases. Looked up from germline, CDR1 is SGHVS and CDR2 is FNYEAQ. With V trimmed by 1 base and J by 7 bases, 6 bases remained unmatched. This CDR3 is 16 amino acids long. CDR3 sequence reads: CASSLVSGGAGGELFF. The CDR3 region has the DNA TGTGCCAGCAGCTTAGTCAGCGGGGGGGCCGGCGGGGAGCTGTTTTTT.

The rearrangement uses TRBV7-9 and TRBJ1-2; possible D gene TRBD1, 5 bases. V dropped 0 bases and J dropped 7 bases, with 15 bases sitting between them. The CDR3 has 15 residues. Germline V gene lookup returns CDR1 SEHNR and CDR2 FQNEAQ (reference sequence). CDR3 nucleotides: TGTGCCAGCAGCTTAGCGGCGGGGGAGTTGCGTGGCTACACCTTC. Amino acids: CASSLAAGELRGYTF.

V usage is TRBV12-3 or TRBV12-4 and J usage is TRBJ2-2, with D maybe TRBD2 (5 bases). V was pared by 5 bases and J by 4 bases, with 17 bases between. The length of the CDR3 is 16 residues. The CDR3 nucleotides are TGTGCCAGCAGTCCTAGGAGACTCCGGGGCACCGGGGAGCTGTTTTTT. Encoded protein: CASSPRRLRGTGELFF.

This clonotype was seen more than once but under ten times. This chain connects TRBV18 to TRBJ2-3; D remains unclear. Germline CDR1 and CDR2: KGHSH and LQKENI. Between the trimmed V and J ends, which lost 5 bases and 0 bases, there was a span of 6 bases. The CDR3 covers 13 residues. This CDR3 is CASSSASTDTQYF. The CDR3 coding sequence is TGTGCCAGCTCATCAGCGAGCACAGATACGCAGTATTTT.

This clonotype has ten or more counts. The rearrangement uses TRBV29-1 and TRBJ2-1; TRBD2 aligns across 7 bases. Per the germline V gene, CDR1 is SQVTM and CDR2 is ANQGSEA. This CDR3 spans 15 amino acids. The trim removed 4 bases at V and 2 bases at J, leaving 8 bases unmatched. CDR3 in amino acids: CSVAGTTSAYNEQFF. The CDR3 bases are TGCAGCGTTGCCGGGACTACATCTGCCTACAATGAGCAGTTCTTC.

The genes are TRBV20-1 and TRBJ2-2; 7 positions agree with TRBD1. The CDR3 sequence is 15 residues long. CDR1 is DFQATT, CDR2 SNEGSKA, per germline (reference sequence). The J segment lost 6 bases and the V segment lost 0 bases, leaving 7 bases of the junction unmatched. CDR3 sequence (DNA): TGCAGTGCTAGAGATGTCAGGGGGTTGGCCGGGGAGCTGTTTTTT. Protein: CSARDVRGLAGELFF.

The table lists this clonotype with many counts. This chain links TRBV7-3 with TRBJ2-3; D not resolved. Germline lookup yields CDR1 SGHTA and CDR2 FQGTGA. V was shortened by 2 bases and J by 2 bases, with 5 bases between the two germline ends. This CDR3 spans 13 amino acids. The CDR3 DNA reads TGTGCCAGCAGCTTACAGGTCACAGATACGCAGTATTTT. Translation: CASSLQVTDTQYF. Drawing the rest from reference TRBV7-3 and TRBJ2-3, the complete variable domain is GAGVSQTPSNKVTEKGKYVELRCDPISGHTALYWYRQSLGQGPEFLIYFQGTGAADDSGLPNDRFFAVRPEGSVSTLKIQRTERGDSAVYLCASSLQVTDTQYFGPGTRLTVL.

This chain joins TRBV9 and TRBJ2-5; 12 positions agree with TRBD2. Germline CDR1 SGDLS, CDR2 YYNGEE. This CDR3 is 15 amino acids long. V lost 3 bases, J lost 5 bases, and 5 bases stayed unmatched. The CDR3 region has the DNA TGTGCCAGCAGCGGACTAGCGGGGGTTCTCGAGACCCAGTACTTC. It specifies CASSGLAGVLETQYF.

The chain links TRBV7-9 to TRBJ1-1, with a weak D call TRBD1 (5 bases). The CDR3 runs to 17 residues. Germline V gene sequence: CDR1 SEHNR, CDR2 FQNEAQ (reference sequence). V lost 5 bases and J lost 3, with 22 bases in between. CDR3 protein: CASSVGTRAPRDTEAFF. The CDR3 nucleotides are TGTGCCAGCAGCGTAGGGACTCGGGCTCCGAGGGACACTGAAGCTTTCTTT.

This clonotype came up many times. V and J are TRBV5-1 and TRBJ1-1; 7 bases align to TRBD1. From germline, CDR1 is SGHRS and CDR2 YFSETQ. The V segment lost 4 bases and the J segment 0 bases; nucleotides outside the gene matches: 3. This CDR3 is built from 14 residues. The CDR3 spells CASSTGTVNTEAFF. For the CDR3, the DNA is TGCGCCAGCAGCACAGGGACAGTGAACACTGAAGCTTTCTTT.

CDR3 bases: TGCAGTGCTAGAATGGGCGGACCCGGGGGGTATGGAGAGACCCAGTACTTC. Amino acid sequence: CSARMGGPGGYGETQYF. The chain couples TRBV20-1 to TRBJ2-5, with 7 bases aligning to TRBD2. Losses at the gene ends were 2 bases for V and 4 bases for J; bases not matched to a gene: 16. The germline gives CDR1 DFQATT, CDR2 SNEGSKA (reference sequence). There are 17 residues in the CDR3.

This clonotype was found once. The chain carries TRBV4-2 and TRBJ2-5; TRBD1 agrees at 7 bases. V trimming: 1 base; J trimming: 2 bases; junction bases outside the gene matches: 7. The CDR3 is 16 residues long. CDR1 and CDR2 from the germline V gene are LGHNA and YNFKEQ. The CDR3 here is CASSQATGTEQETQYF. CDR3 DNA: TGTGCCAGCAGCCAAGCCACTGGGACAGAGCAAGAGACCCAGTACTTC.

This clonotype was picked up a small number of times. For the CDR3, the DNA is TGTGCCAGCAGCCCAGTAGGAGGGACCCTCTCCTACGAGCAGTACTTC. It encodes CASSPVGGTLSYEQYF. The genes are TRBV7-2 and TRBJ2-7, with a tentative D call TRBD2 (6 bases). V gave up 5 bases and J gave up 0 bases, with 17 bases separating them. The CDR3 is 16 amino acids. Germline V gene lookup returns CDR1 SGHTA and CDR2 FQGNSA.

The CDR3 nucleotides are TGTGCCAGCAGCCGGTCGGGGGCTAACTATGGCTACACCTTC. This sequence encodes CASSRSGANYGYTF. The V call is TRBV7-9, the J call TRBJ1-2, with D perhaps TRBD1 (5 bases). From germline, CDR1 is SEHNR and CDR2 FQNEAQ (reference sequence). Trimming left V 5 bases short and J 0 bases short, with 10 bases between. The CDR3 extends over 14 amino acids.

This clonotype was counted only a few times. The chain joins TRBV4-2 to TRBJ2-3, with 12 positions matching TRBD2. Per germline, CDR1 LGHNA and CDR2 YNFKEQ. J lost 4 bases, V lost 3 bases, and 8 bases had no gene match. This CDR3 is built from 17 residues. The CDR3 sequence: CASSQTASGGAADTQYF. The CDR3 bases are TGTGCCAGCAGCCAGACAGCTAGCGGGGGGGCTGCAGATACGCAGTATTTT.

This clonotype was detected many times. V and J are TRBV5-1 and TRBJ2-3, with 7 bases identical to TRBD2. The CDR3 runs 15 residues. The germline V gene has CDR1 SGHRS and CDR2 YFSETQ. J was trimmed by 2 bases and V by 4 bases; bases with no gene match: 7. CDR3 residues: CASSPGGRLTDTQYF. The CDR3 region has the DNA TGCGCCAGCAGCCCCGGGGGGAGACTCACAGATACGCAGTATTTT.

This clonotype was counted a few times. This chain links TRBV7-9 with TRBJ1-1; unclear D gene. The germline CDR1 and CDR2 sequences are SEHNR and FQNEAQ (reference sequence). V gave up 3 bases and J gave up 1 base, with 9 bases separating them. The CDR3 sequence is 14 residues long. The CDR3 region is CASSLAGSNTEAFF. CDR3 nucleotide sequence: TGTGCCAGCAGCTTGGCTGGGTCGAACACTGAAGCTTTCTTT.